This TCR beta chain was observed in a study of blood T cell repertoires in COVID-19. Study-wide background: Spain, Italy and the United States supplied samples that represented acute and convalescent COVID-19. T cells, B-cell-depleted T cells, or PBMCs supplied cDNA or gDNA.

TCRdb keeps only in-frame clones here, not all; method: immunoSEQ multiplex PCR. The sample consists of 73,000 or so clones, about nine tenths of them appearing once. The receptor's source is a man aged 25 to 45 with acute or convalescent COVID-19. The sample was peripheral blood.

The CDR3 coding sequence is TGTGCCAGCAGCGTCCTTTCTGGGACGGGAGGGCAGACCGGGGAGCTGTTTTTT. Its protein is CASSVLSGTGGQTGELFF. The chain is built from TRBV9 and TRBJ2-2; 8 positions match TRBD2. J was trimmed by 5 bases and V by 2 bases; bases with no gene match: 14. Germline CDR1 and CDR2: SGDLS and YYNGEE. CDR3 size: 18 residues. The whole variable domain, remainder taken from reference TRBV9 and TRBJ2-2, is DSGVTQTPKHLITATGQRVTLRCSPRSGDLSVYWYQQSLDQGLQFLIQYYNGEERAKGNILERFSAQQFPDLHSELNLSSLELGDSALYFCASSVLSGTGGQTGELFFGEGSRLTVL.